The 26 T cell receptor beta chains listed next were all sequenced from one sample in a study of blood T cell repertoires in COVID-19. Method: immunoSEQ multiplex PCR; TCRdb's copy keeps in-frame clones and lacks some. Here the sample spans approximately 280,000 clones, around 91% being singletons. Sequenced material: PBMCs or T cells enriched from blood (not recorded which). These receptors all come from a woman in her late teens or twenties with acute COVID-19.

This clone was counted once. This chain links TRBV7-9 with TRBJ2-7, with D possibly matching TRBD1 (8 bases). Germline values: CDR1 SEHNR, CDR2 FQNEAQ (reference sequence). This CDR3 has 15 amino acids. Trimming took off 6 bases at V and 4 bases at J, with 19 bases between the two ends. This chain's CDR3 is CASRPLTGEGYEQYF. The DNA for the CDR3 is TGTGCCAGCAGACCGCTGACAGGGGAGGGATACGAGCAGTACTTC.

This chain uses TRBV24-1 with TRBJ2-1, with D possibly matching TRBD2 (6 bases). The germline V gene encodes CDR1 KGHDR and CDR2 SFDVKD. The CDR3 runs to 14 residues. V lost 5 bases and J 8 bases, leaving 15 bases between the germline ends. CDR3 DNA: TGTGCCACCAGTGTTTCGGGAGCCGACGATGAGCAGTTCTTC. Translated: CATSVSGADDEQFF.

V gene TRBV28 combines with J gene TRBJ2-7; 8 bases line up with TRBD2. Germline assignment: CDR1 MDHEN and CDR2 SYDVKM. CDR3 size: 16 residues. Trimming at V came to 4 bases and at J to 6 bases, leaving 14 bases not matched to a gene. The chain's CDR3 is CASSSPLPGGPVEQYF. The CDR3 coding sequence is TGTGCCAGCAGTTCGCCACTACCGGGAGGGCCGGTCGAGCAGTACTTC. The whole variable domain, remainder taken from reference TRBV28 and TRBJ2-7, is DVKVTQSSRYLVKRTGEKVFLECVQDMDHENMFWYRQDPGLGLRLIYFSYDVKMKEKGDIPEGYSVSREKKERFSLILESASTNQTSMYLCASSSPLPGGPVEQYFGPGTRLTVT.

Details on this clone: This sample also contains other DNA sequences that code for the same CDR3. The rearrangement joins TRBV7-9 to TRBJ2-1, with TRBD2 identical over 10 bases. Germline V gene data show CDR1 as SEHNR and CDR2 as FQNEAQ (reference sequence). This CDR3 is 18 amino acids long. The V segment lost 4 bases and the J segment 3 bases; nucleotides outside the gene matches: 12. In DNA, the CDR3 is TGTGCCAGCAGCTCCCCCAGTAGGCTAGCGGGAGTCTACAATGAGCAGTTCTTC. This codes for CASSSPSRLAGVYNEQFF. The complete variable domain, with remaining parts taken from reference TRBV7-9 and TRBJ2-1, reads DTGVSQNPRHKITKRGQNVTFRCDPISEHNRLYWYRQTLGQGPEFLTYFQNEAQLEKSRLLSDRFSAERPKGSFSTLEIQRTEQGDSAMYLCASSSPSRLAGVYNEQFFGPGTRLTVL.

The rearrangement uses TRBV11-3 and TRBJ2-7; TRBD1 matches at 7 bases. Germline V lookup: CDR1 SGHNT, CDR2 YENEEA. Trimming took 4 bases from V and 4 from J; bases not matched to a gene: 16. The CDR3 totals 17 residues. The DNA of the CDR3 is TGTGCCAGCAGCTATAGCCCCCCCCGACAGGGCTGGTACGAGCAGTACTTC. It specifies CASSYSPPRQGWYEQYF.

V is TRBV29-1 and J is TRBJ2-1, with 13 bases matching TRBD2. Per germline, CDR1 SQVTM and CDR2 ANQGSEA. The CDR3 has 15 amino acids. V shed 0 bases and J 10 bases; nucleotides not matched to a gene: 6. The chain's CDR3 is CSVEDQLAGGREQFF. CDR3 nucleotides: TGCAGCGTTGAAGATCAACTAGCGGGAGGGAGGGAGCAGTTCTTC.

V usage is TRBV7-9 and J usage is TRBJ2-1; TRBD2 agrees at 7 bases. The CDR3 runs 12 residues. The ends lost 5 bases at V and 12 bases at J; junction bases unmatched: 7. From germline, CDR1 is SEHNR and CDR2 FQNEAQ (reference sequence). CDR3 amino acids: CASSLGEGSQFF. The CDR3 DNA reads TGTGCCAGCAGCCTAGGGGAGGGGTCGCAGTTCTTC. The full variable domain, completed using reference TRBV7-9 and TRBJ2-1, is DTGVSQNPRHKITKRGQNVTFRCDPISEHNRLYWYRQTLGQGPEFLTYFQNEAQLEKSRLLSDRFSAERPKGSFSTLEIQRTEQGDSAMYLCASSLGEGSQFFGPGTRLTVL.

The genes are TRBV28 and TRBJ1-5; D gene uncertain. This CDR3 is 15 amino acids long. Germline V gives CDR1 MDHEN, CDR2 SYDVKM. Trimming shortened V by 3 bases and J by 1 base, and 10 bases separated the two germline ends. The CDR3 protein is CASSLASGSNQPQHF. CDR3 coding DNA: TGTGCCAGCAGTTTGGCCAGCGGGAGCAATCAGCCCCAGCATTTT. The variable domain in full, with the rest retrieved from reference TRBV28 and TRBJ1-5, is DVKVTQSSRYLVKRTGEKVFLECVQDMDHENMFWYRQDPGLGLRLIYFSYDVKMKEKGDIPEGYSVSREKKERFSLILESASTNQTSMYLCASSLASGSNQPQHFGDGTRLSIL.

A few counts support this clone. The CDR3 DNA is TGCAGCGTTGTGCTTAGCGGGAGGTTTTACGAGCAGTACTTC. This encodes CSVVLSGRFYEQYF. V usage is TRBV29-1 and J usage is TRBJ2-7; 10 bases are shared with TRBD2. Per the germline V gene, CDR1 is SQVTM and CDR2 is ANQGSEA. This CDR3 region has 14 residues. The V gene end was trimmed by 4 bases and the J gene end by 4 bases; junction bases not matched to a gene: 7.

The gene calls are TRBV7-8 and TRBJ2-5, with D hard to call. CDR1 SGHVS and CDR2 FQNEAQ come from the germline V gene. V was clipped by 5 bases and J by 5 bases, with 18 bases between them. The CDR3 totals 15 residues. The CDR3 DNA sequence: TGTGCCAGCAGCCTTTACCCGATGTCGGTGGAGACCCAGTACTTC. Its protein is CASSLYPMSVETQYF.

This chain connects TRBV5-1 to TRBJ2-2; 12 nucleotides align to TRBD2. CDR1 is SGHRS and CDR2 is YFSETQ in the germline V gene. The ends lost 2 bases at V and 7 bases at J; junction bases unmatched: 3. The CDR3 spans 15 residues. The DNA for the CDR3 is TGCGCCAGCAGCTTCTGGACTAGCGGGATCGGGGAGCTGTTTTTT. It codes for CASSFWTSGIGELFF. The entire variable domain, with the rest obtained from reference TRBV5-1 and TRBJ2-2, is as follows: KAGVTQTPRYLIKTRGQQVTLSCSPISGHRSVSWYQQTPGQGLQFLFEYFSETQRNKGNFPGRFSGRQFSNSRSEMNVSTLELGDSALYLCASSFWTSGIGELFFGEGSRLTVL.

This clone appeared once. CDR3 sequence reads: CSVEASEAYEQYF. The CDR3 DNA sequence: TGCAGCGTTGAGGCTAGCGAGGCCTACGAGCAGTACTTC. The chain links TRBV29-1 to TRBJ2-7; tentative D call: TRBD2 (6 bases). V gave up 3 bases and J gave up 2 bases, with 11 bases separating them. This CDR3 is built from 13 residues. Germline lookup yields CDR1 SQVTM and CDR2 ANQGSEA.

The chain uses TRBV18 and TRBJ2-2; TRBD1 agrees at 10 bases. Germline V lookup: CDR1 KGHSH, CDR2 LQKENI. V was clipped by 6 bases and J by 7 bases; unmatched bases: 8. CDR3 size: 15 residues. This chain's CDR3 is CASSPRQGAGGELFF. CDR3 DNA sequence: TGTGCCAGCTCCCCTAGACAGGGGGCCGGCGGGGAGCTGTTTTTT.

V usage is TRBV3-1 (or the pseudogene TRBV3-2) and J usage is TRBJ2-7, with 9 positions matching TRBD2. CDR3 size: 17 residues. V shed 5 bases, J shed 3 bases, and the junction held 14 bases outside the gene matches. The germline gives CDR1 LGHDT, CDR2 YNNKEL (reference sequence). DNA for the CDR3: TGTGCCAGCAGCGACGCCCGGGGTAGCGGGAGTCTCTACGAGCAGTACTTC. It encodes CASSDARGSGSLYEQYF.

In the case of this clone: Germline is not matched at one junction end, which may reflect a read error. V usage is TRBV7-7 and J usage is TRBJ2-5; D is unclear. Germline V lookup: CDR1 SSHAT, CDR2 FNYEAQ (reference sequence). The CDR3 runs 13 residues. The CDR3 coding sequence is TGTGCTAGCAGCTTAGCCAACCAAGAGACCCAGTACTTC. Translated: CASSLANQETQYF.

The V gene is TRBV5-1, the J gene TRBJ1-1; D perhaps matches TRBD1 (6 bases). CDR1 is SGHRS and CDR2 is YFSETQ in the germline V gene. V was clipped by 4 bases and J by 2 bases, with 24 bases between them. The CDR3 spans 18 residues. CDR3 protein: CASSPRDNVFMRNTEAFF. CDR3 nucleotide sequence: TGCGCCAGCAGCCCCCGGGACAACGTCTTTATGAGAAACACTGAAGCTTTCTTT.

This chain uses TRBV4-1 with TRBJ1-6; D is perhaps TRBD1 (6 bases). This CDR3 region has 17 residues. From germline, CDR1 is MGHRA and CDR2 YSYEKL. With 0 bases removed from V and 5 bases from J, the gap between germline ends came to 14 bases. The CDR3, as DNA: TGCGCCAGCAGCCAAGAAGGGGGGGGCTGGAATAATTCACCCCTCCACTTT. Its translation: CASSQEGGGWNNSPLHF.

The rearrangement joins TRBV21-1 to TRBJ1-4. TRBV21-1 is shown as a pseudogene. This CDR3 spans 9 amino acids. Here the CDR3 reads CASATGLFF. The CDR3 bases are TGTGCCAGTGCTACGGGACTGTTTTTT.

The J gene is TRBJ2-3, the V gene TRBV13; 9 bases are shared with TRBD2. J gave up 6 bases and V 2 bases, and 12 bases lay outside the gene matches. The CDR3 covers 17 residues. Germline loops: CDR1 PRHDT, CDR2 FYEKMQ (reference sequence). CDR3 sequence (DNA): TGTGCCAGCAGCTTACCTCCGGGACTAGCCCTGCCGGATACGCAGTATTTT. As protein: CASSLPPGLALPDTQYF.

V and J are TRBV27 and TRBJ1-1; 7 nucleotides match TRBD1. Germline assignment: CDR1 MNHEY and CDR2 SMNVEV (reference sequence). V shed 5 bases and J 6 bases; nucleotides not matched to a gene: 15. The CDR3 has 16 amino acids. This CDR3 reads CASSPPAGQPYAEAFF. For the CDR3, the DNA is TGTGCCAGCAGTCCACCCGCGGGACAGCCATACGCTGAAGCTTTCTTT.

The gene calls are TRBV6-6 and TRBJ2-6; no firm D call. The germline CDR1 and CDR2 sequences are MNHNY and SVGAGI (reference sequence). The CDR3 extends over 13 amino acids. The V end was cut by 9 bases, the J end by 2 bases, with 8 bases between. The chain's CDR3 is CASRFAGANVLTF. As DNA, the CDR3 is TGTGCCAGTCGTTTCGCTGGGGCCAACGTCCTGACTTTC.

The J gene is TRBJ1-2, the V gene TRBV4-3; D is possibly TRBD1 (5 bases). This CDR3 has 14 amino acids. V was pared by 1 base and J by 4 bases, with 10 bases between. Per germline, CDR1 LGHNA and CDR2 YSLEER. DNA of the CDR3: TGCGCCAGCAGCCAAGTGGAGGGACTCTATGGCTACACCTTC. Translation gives CASSQVEGLYGYTF.

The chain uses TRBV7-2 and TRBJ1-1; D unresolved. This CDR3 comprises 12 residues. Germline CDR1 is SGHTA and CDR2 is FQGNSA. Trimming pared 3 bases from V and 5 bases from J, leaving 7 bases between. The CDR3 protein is CASSLRVTEAFF. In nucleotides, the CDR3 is TGTGCCAGCAGCTTGAGGGTGACTGAAGCTTTCTTT.

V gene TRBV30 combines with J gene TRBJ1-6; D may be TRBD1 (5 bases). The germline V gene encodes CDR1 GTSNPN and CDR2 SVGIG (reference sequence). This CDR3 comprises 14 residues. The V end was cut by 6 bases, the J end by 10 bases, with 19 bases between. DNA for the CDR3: TGTGCCTGTCGTGGGGGGGTAAAGGAATCACCCCTCCACTTT. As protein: CACRGGVKESPLHF.

The CDR3: CASSVLAASTDTQYF. For the CDR3, the DNA is TGTGCCAGCAGCGTACTAGCGGCTAGCACAGATACGCAGTATTTT. V is TRBV9 and J is TRBJ2-3; 7 bases fit TRBD2. Germline V gene lookup returns CDR1 SGDLS and CDR2 YYNGEE. This CDR3 has 15 residues. V dropped 1 base and J dropped 0; count of bases not matched to a gene: 2.

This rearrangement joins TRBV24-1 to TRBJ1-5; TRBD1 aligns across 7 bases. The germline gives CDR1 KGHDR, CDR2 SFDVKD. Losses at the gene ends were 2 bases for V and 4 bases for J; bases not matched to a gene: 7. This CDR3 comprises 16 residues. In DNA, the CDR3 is TGTGCCACCAGTGATTCAAAGGGGGCTGGTAATCAGCCCCAGCATTTT. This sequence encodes CATSDSKGAGNQPQHF.